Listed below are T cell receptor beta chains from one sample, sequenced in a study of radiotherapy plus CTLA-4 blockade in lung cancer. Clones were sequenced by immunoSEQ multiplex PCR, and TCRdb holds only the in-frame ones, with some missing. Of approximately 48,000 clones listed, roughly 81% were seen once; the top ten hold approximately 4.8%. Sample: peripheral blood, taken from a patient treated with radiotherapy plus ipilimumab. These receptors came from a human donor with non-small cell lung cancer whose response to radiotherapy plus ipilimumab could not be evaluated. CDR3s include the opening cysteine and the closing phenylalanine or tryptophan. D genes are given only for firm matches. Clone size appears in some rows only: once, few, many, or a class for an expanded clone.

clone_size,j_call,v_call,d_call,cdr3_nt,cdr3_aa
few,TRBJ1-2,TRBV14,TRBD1,TGTGCCAGCAGCCTTCAGACAGGGTGGAACTATGGCTACACCTTC,CASSLQTGWNYGYTF
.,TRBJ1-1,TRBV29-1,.,TGCAGCGTTGAAGATCAGGTGGACACGACTGAAGCTTTCTTT,CSVEDQVDTTEAFF
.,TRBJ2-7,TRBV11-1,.,TGTGCCAGCAGCCTATTCAGGGAAGAGCAGTACTTC,CASSLFREEQYF
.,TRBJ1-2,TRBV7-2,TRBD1,TGTGCCAGCAGCTTAGAACCAGGGGGTAACTATGGCTACACCTTC,CASSLEPGGNYGYTF
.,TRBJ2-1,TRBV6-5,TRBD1,TGTGCCAGCACCCCCCCCCAGGGGGCGCGCAATGAGCAGTTCTTC,CASTPPQGARNEQFF
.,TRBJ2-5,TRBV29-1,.,TGCAGCGTTGGAGTCGCGGGAGAGACCCAGTACTTC,CSVGVAGETQYF
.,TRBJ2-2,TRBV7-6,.,TGTGCCAGCAGCTTACTATCGGCAGGGGAAGCTATCACGAACACCGGGGAGCTGTTTTTT,CASSLLSAGEAITNTGELFF
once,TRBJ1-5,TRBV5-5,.,TGTGCCAGCAGCTTGGTTTCCTCCGGGGTTTACCAGCCCCAGCATTTT,CASSLVSSGVYQPQHF
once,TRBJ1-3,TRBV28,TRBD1,TGTGCCAGCAGTGGATTCGACAGGGGGACTGGAAACACCATATATTTT,CASSGFDRGTGNTIYF
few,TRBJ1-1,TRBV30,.,TGTGCCTGGATGGGTACTGTGAGGACTGAAGCTTTCTTT,CAWMGTVRTEAFF
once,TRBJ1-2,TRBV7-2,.,TGTGCCAGCAGCCTTGAACAGAGAGCTAACTATGGCTACACCTTC,CASSLEQRANYGYTF
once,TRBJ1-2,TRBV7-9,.,TGTGCCAGCAGCCCAGGCGGGACCGGAATAAACTATGGCTACACCTTC,CASSPGGTGINYGYTF
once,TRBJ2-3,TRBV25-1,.,TGTGCCAGCAGTCCCCGTTACACAGATACGCAGTATTTT,CASSPRYTDTQYF
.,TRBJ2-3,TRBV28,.,TGTGCCAGCGCGTTCGATACGCAGTATTTT,CASAFDTQYF
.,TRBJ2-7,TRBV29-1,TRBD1,TGCAGCGTAATACAGGGGGTCGCCTACGAGCAGTACTTC,CSVIQGVAYEQYF
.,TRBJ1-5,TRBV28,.,TGTGCCAGCAGTTTAGAGGGATGGGGCAATCAGCCCCAGCATTTT,CASSLEGWGNQPQHF